These T cell receptor beta chains were read from a single sample in a study of cytomegalovirus exposure and HLA in healthy donors. TCRdb's table, derived via immunoSEQ multiplex PCR, lists solely in-frame clones and lacks some. The sample gives roughly 52,000 clones, 75% to 80% of which show up once; approximately 1.5% is in the top ten. Sequences were obtained from PBMCs. These receptors all come from a female donor in good health and CMV-seronegative. Each CDR3 is given with its conserved first and last residue. D genes are given only for firm matches. Clone size, where shown, is once, few, many, or a class for clones that have expanded.

V gene	clone size	D gene	J gene	CDR3 DNA	CDR3 protein
TRBV30	-	TRBD1	TRBJ2-3	TGTGCCTGGAGTAAAGGGACAGGGGGAGCAGATACGCAGTATTTT	CAWSKGTGGADTQYF
TRBV11-2	-	-	TRBJ1-2	TGTGCCAGCAGCGCAACACAGTCGCTTGGCTACACCTTC	CASSATQSLGYTF
TRBV11-2	once	-	TRBJ2-3	TGTGCCAGCAGCTTAGGTTTGGCGACAAGCACAGATACGCAGTATTTT	CASSLGLATSTDTQYF
TRBV6-6	-	TRBD2	TRBJ2-1	TGTGCCAGCAGGCCGACCGGGACTAGCGGGGGCGATGAGCAGTTCTTC	CASRPTGTSGGDEQFF
TRBV5-8	-	TRBD1	TRBJ1-2	TGTGCCAGCAGTTACCGGGGGACAGGGGTTGTCGGGCACTATGGCTACACCTTC	CASSYRGTGVVGHYGYTF
TRBV27	-	-	TRBJ1-1	TGTGCCAGCAGTTTAACGGTGAACACTGAAGCTTTCTTT	CASSLTVNTEAFF
TRBV7-9	-	-	TRBJ1-3	TGTGCCAGCAGCTTAGGACCAGGGTCAAACCCCGGAAACACCATATATTTT	CASSLGPGSNPGNTIYF
TRBV2	-	-	TRBJ1-1	TGTGCCAGCAGCGGGATTGAAGCTTTCTTT	CASSGIEAFF
TRBV5-1	few	TRBD1	TRBJ1-1	TGCGCCAGCAGCTTGGCCCTACAGGGGGGCACTGAAGCTTTCTTT	CASSLALQGGTEAFF
TRBV5-1	-	TRBD1	TRBJ1-1	TGCGCCAGCAGCCCACTGACAGGGGGGAACACTGAAGCTTTCTTT	CASSPLTGGNTEAFF
TRBV7-9	-	-	TRBJ1-4	TGTGCCAGCAGCTCGACAGAGCCCACAACTAATGAAAAACTGTTTTTT	CASSSTEPTTNEKLFF
TRBV6-5	-	-	TRBJ1-4	TGTGCCAGCAGTTCACGGAGTGCAACTAATGAAAAACTGTTTTTT	CASSSRSATNEKLFF
TRBV7-2	once	-	TRBJ1-4	TGTGCCAGCAGCTTAGATCTAGGGGGTGAAAAACTGTTTTTT	CASSLDLGGEKLFF
TRBV25-1	-	-	TRBJ1-4	TGTGCCAGCAGTGACAGGGCAAGCAATGAAAAACTGTTTTTT	CASSDRASNEKLFF
TRBV6-5	-	-	TRBJ1-4	TGTGCCAGCAGTTACAGGGAGAGGGATGAAAAACTGTTTTTT	CASSYRERDEKLFF
TRBV14	-	TRBD1	TRBJ1-1	TGTGCCAGCAGCCGTAGGACAGGGACGTGGATGAACACTGAAGCTTTCTTT	CASSRRTGTWMNTEAFF
TRBV6-5	-	-	TRBJ1-5	TGTGCCAGCAGTTACTCGATTGCGCGCAATCAGCCCCAGCATTTT	CASSYSIARNQPQHF
TRBV29-1	-	-	TRBJ2-1	TGCAGCGTTGACCGGTTGATCAATGAGCAGTTCTTC	CSVDRLINEQFF
TRBV5-1	-	TRBD2	TRBJ2-3	TGCGCCAGCAGCTTGGCGACTAGCGGTAGCACAGATACGCAGTATTTT	CASSLATSGSTDTQYF
TRBV5-4	few	TRBD1	TRBJ1-2	TGTGCCAGCAGCCGGGACAGGTACTATGGCTACACCTTC	CASSRDRYYGYTF
TRBV5-6	-	TRBD2	TRBJ2-1	TGTGCCAGCAGCTTGTCTTTTTTAGCGGGGGTAAATGAGCAGTTCTTC	CASSLSFLAGVNEQFF
TRBV6-1	-	TRBD1	TRBJ2-3	TGTGCCAGCAGTGGACAGGGGTCTAGCACAGATACGCAGTATTTT	CASSGQGSSTDTQYF